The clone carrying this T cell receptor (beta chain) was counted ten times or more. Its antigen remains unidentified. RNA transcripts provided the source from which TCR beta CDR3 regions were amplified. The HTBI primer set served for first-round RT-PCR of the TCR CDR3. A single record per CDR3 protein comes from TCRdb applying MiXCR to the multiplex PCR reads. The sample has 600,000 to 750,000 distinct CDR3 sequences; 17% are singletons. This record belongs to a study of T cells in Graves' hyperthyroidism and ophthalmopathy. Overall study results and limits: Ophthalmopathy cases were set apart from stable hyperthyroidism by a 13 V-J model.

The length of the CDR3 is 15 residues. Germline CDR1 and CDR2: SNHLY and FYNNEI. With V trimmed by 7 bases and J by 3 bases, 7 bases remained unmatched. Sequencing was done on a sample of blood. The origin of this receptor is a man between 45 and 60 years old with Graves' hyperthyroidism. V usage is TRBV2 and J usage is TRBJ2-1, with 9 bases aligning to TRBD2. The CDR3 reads CASKPQAGGYNEQFF. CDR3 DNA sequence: TGTGCCAGCAAGCCCCAAGCGGGAGGCTACAATGAGCAGTTCTTC.